A selection of T cell receptor beta chains follows, all from one sample in a study of chemoradiotherapy in HPV16-positive cancers. Sequenced by immunoSEQ multiplex PCR; TCRdb stores in-frame clones only, minus some. The sample lists approximately 7,400 clones; 80% to 90% were seen once. The sample consisted of tumor tissue, taken from a patient who underwent chemoradiotherapy. Receptors were obtained from a human donor with HPV-associated anogenital cancer. Each CDR3 is given with its conserved first and last residue. The D gene is left open where the match is weak. Clone size appears in some rows only: once, few, many, or a class for an expanded clone.

CDR3 protein	CDR3 DNA	clone size	D gene	V gene	J gene
CASSRDRGTEAFF	TGTGCCAGTAGTCGAGACAGGGGCACTGAAGCTTTCTTT	-	TRBD1	TRBV19	TRBJ1-1
CASSLPITIAGPTDTQYF	TGCGCCAGCAGCTTGCCCATCACGATAGCGGGGCCCACAGATACGCAGTATTTT	-	TRBD2	TRBV5-1	TRBJ2-3
CASSPVADNEQFF	TGTGCCAGCTCACCGGTAGCTGACAATGAGCAGTTCTTC	-	-	TRBV18	TRBJ2-1
CASSIPAGSYNEQFF	TGTGCCAGTAGTATTCCAGCGGGGTCCTACAATGAGCAGTTCTTC	-	TRBD2	TRBV19	TRBJ2-1
CASKPAGTPSTDTQYF	TGTGCCAGCAAACCCGCCGGGACTCCTAGCACAGATACGCAGTATTTT	-	-	TRBV5-4	TRBJ2-3
CASSLGLPPNEQFF	TGTGCCAGCAGCTTAGGACTCCCCCCCAATGAGCAGTTCTTC	few	-	TRBV7-2	TRBJ2-1
CASSLDGTDLNTIYF	TGCGCCAGCAGCTTGGACGGGACAGACCTAAACACCATATATTTT	-	TRBD1	TRBV5-1	TRBJ1-3
CARIRDRELETQYF	TGTGCCAGAATCCGAGACAGGGAGTTGGAGACCCAGTACTTC	few	TRBD1	TRBV5-3	TRBJ2-5
CASSEGQGQETQYF	TGTGCCAGCAGTGAAGGGCAGGGCCAAGAGACCCAGTACTTC	-	-	TRBV25-1	TRBJ2-5
CASSVQGNNQPQHF	TGTGCCAGCAGTGTCCAGGGGAACAATCAGCCCCAGCATTTT	-	-	TRBV6-1	TRBJ1-5
CASSVVGDSYNEQFF	TGTGCCAGCAGCGTAGTCGGGGACTCCTACAATGAGCAGTTCTTC	few	-	TRBV9	TRBJ2-1
CASSPSYRTYEQYF	TGTGCCAGCTCACCAAGCTACAGAACCTACGAGCAGTACTTC	-	-	TRBV18	TRBJ2-7
CSARDRDGAKNIQYF	TGCAGCGCCCGGGACAGGGACGGGGCCAAAAACATTCAGTACTTC	-	TRBD1	TRBV29-1	TRBJ2-4
CATGEFNEKLFF	TGTGCTACCGGAGAATTTAATGAAAAACTGTTTTTT	-	-	TRBV6-5	TRBJ1-4
CASSLKAGTEAFF	TGCGCCAGCAGCTTGAAAGCCGGCACTGAAGCTTTCTTT	-	-	TRBV5-1	TRBJ1-1
CASSVWGGRNTEAFF	TGTGCCAGCAGCGTATGGGGGGGCCGGAACACTGAAGCTTTCTTT	-	-	TRBV9	TRBJ1-1
CASSATRSTDTQYF	TGTGCCAGCAGCGCCACTAGGAGCACAGATACGCAGTATTTT	-	-	TRBV4-2	TRBJ2-3
CASSPGQGRGGYTF	TGTGCCAGCAGCCCCGGACAGGGGAGAGGAGGCTACACCTTC	-	TRBD1	TRBV7-2	TRBJ1-2
CASSWIAGGPGTQYF	TGTGCCAGCAGCTGGATCGCGGGGGGGCCCGGTACGCAGTATTTT	-	TRBD2	TRBV28	TRBJ2-3
CASSLDGARQGGEKLFF	TGCGCCAGCAGCTTGGATGGGGCCAGACAGGGAGGCGAAAAACTGTTTTTT	-	TRBD1	TRBV5-1	TRBJ1-4
CASGQGAVQETQYF	TGTGCCAGCGGACAGGGGGCAGTCCAAGAGACCCAGTACTTC	-	TRBD1	TRBV6-1	TRBJ2-5
CASSLGDRGRLNTEAFF	TGTGCCAGCAGTTTAGGGGACAGGGGGAGGCTGAACACTGAAGCTTTCTTT	-	TRBD1	TRBV28	TRBJ1-1
CASSPGNRANTEAFF	TGTGCCAGCAGCCCGGGAAACAGGGCCAACACTGAAGCTTTCTTT	-	-	TRBV11-2	TRBJ1-1
CASSLERGDGYTF	TGTGCCAGCAGCTTAGAAAGGGGCGATGGCTACACCTTC	-	-	TRBV11-2	TRBJ1-2
CSVVRSDQETQYF	TGCAGCGTTGTTAGGTCAGATCAAGAGACCCAGTACTTC	-	-	TRBV29-1	TRBJ2-5
CASSIQGRDSPLHF	TGTGCCAGTAGTATCCAGGGGCGGGATTCACCCCTCCACTTT	-	-	TRBV19	TRBJ1-6
CASHGSVMNTEAFF	TGTGCCAGCCATGGATCTGTCATGAACACTGAAGCTTTCTTT	-	-	TRBV2	TRBJ1-1
CAISVGTSGGTYEQYF	TGTGCCATCAGTGTTGGGACTAGCGGGGGAACCTACGAGCAGTACTTC	-	TRBD2	TRBV10-3	TRBJ2-7
CASSLGVGGNYGYTF	TGCGCCAGCAGCTTGGGGGTAGGGGGCAACTATGGCTACACCTTC	-	TRBD1	TRBV5-1	TRBJ1-2
CASTQEPSYEQYF	TGTGCCAGCACACAGGAACCTTCCTACGAGCAGTACTTC	-	-	TRBV28	TRBJ2-7
CASTRTGYNQPQHF	TGTGCCAGCACCAGGACAGGGTACAATCAGCCCCAGCATTTT	-	TRBD1	TRBV5-6	TRBJ1-5
CASSLGGSASYNEQFF	TGCGCCAGCAGCTTGGGGGGGTCCGCCTCCTACAATGAGCAGTTCTTC	-	-	TRBV5-1	TRBJ2-1
CATSRGSGVRTMNTEAFF	TGTGCCACCAGCAGAGGTTCCGGGGTCCGCACCATGAACACTGAAGCTTTCTTT	-	-	TRBV15	TRBJ1-1
CASSIESGGGGTQYF	TGTGCCAGTAGTATAGAATCTGGCGGCGGTGGTACGCAGTATTTT	-	-	TRBV19	TRBJ2-3
CASSPPLTSGVKYF	TGTGCCAGCTCACCACCGCTGACTAGCGGGGTTAAGTACTTC	-	TRBD2	TRBV18	TRBJ2-7
CASTWEAGGETGELFF	TGTGCCAGCACCTGGGAGGCAGGGGGGGAAACCGGGGAGCTGTTTTTT	-	-	TRBV27	TRBJ2-2
CASSLGRGDEQFF	TGCGCCAGCAGCTTGGGGCGGGGCGATGAGCAGTTCTTC	-	-	TRBV5-1	TRBJ2-1
CASRTQVSSYEQYF	TGTGCCAGCAGAACACAGGTTAGCTCCTACGAGCAGTACTTC	-	-	TRBV19	TRBJ2-7
CSALSGGTEAFF	TGCAGCGCCTTAAGCGGGGGTACTGAAGCTTTCTTT	-	-	TRBV29-1	TRBJ1-1
CASNLGGAGIREKLFF	TGTGCCAGCAATTTAGGAGGGGCGGGGATCAGGGAAAAACTGTTTTTT	-	-	TRBV11-2	TRBJ1-4
CASSSSGRDYGYTF	TGCGCCAGCAGCTCTTCAGGGAGGGACTATGGCTACACCTTC	-	-	TRBV5-1	TRBJ1-2
CAIMEGAGGDTQYF	TGTGCCATCATGGAGGGGGCAGGAGGGGATACGCAGTATTTT	-	-	TRBV10-3	TRBJ2-3
CASSLWDRKNTEAFF	TGTGCCAGCAGCTTATGGGACAGAAAGAACACTGAAGCTTTCTTT	-	TRBD1	TRBV11-2	TRBJ1-1
CASSLTPTGETQYF	TGTGCCAGCAGCTTAACTCCCACCGGGGAGACCCAGTACTTC	-	-	TRBV7-6	TRBJ2-5
CAWNLGVNTEAFF	TGTGCCTGGAACCTTGGAGTGAACACTGAAGCTTTCTTT	-	-	TRBV30	TRBJ1-1
CATDPNGYYGYTF	TGTGCCACTGACCCCAACGGGTACTATGGCTACACCTTC	once	-	TRBV2	TRBJ1-2
CASSLADPELYGYTF	TGTGCCAGCAGTTTAGCGGACCCTGAACTCTATGGCTACACCTTC	once	-	TRBV28	TRBJ1-2
CASLLAGGLDTQYF	TGTGCCTCCTTGCTAGCGGGGGGGCTAGATACGCAGTATTTT	-	TRBD2	TRBV30	TRBJ2-3
CASRVTGDSYEQYF	TGTGCCAGCAGAGTGACTGGGGACTCCTACGAGCAGTACTTC	-	-	TRBV14	TRBJ2-7
CASSFLGADTQYF	TGTGCCAGCAGCTTCTTGGGGGCAGATACGCAGTATTTT	-	-	TRBV5-4	TRBJ2-3
CASSPQGQYYTGELFF	TGTGCCAGCAGTCCCCAAGGACAGTATTACACCGGGGAGCTGTTTTTT	-	-	TRBV5-6	TRBJ2-2
CASSPFGGDSYEQYF	TGTGCCAGCAGCCCATTTGGGGGAGACTCCTACGAGCAGTACTTC	once	-	TRBV9	TRBJ2-7
CASSTGGSNQPQHF	TGTGCCAGTAGTACAGGGGGCAGCAATCAGCCCCAGCATTTT	-	TRBD1	TRBV19	TRBJ1-5
CASSPGPGNTGELFF	TGTGCCAGCAGTCCAGGGCCGGGGAACACCGGGGAGCTGTTTTTT	once	-	TRBV6-6	TRBJ2-2
CSVEGYRGDTDTQYF	TGCAGCGTTGAAGGGTACAGGGGGGACACAGATACGCAGTATTTT	-	TRBD1	TRBV29-1	TRBJ2-3
CASSLDRGYLYEQYF	TGTGCCAGCAGCTTAGACAGGGGATACCTCTACGAGCAGTACTTC	-	-	TRBV11-2	TRBJ2-7
CASSPTGTEQYF	TGTGCCAGCTCACCCACAGGTACCGAGCAGTACTTC	-	-	TRBV18	TRBJ2-7
CASSWRGSDTEAFF	TGTGCCAGCAGCTGGCGGGGGAGTGACACTGAAGCTTTCTTT	once	-	TRBV13	TRBJ1-1
CASSPGGTGELFF	TGTGCCAGCAGTCCCGGGGGAACCGGGGAGCTGTTTTTT	once	-	TRBV7-2	TRBJ2-2
CASSLDTGLNEKLFF	TGTGCCAGTAGTCTGGATACAGGACTAAATGAAAAACTGTTTTTT	-	-	TRBV19	TRBJ1-4